Listed here are 16 T cell receptor beta chains from one sample, sequenced in a study of cytomegalovirus exposure and HLA in healthy donors. Primers: 60 Vbeta forward and 13 Jbeta reverse. Profiling relied on immunoSEQ multiplex PCR, and the TCRdb table lists in-frame clones only, not all of them. Counted here are around 140,000 clones, around 82% occurring once; the ten biggest clones make up about 2.5%. Sequencing was carried out using PBMCs. These receptors were collected from a woman aged 18 to 35 in good health and CMV-seropositive.

This clone occurred a few times. CDR3 loop: CASSEVQGSYEQYF. The CDR3 DNA is TGTGCCAGCAGTGAAGTCCAGGGGAGTTACGAGCAGTACTTC. The rearrangement uses TRBV6-1 and TRBJ2-7, with a weak D call TRBD1 (6 bases). The germline V gene encodes CDR1 MNHNS and CDR2 SASEGT. This CDR3 has 14 residues. V lost 1 base and J 4 bases, leaving 11 bases between the germline ends.

This chain uses TRBV6-5 with TRBJ1-6; 8 bases are shared with TRBD1. Germline-derived CDR1 and CDR2 are MNHEY and SVGAGI. CDR3 size: 14 residues. The V segment lost 6 bases and the J segment 4 bases; nucleotides outside the gene matches: 2. Here the CDR3 reads CASRTGDYNSPLHF. In DNA form, the CDR3 reads TGTGCCAGCAGGACAGGGGATTATAATTCACCCCTCCACTTT.

In DNA form, the CDR3 reads TGCGCCAGCAGCCAAGATGCTACTAGCGGGGGCCTAGGGACCTACGAGCAGTACTTC. It is translated as CASSQDATSGGLGTYEQYF. This rearrangement joins TRBV4-3 to TRBJ2-7, with 11 positions matching TRBD2. The germline V gene encodes CDR1 LGHNA and CDR2 YSLEER. This CDR3 is 19 amino acids long. Germline trimming cut 0 bases from V and 2 bases from J; bases unmatched to any gene: 12.

This chain uses TRBV28 with TRBJ2-3; perhaps TRBD1 as D (8 bases). Trimming removed 7 bases at V and 4 bases at J, with 15 bases between. The CDR3 runs to 14 residues. Germline CDR1 reads MDHEN; CDR2 reads SYDVKM. The CDR3 loop reads CASTYRGGADTQYF. In DNA form, the CDR3 reads TGTGCCAGCACCTACAGGGGGGGGGCAGATACGCAGTATTTT.

This chain uses TRBV14 with TRBJ2-2, with unresolved D. The V gene's germline CDR1 is SGHDN and CDR2 FVKESK. This CDR3 region has 13 residues. V was pared by 4 bases and J by 4 bases, with 7 bases between. The CDR3 here is CASSRSSTGELFF. The CDR3 bases are TGTGCCAGCAGCCGATCCAGCACCGGGGAGCTGTTTTTT.

The chain combines TRBV13 with TRBJ1-1; 7 bases line up with TRBD1. V was clipped by 6 bases and J by 0 bases; unmatched bases: 4. The germline CDR1 and CDR2 sequences are PRHDT and FYEKMQ (reference sequence). This CDR3 region has 14 residues. The CDR3 reads CASRLTGVNTEAFF. CDR3 DNA sequence: TGTGCCAGCAGACTTACAGGGGTGAACACTGAAGCTTTCTTT.

The chain couples TRBV4-3 to TRBJ1-4; weak D call: TRBD1 (5 bases). Germline CDR1 LGHNA, CDR2 YSLEER. The CDR3 extends over 16 amino acids. Trimming left V 0 bases short and J 7 bases short, with 15 bases between. Written as DNA, the CDR3 is TGCGCCAGCAGCCAAGATTGGGGGGAGGCTAGTGAAAAACTGTTTTTT. Amino acids: CASSQDWGEASEKLFF.

The chain has TRBV9 and TRBJ1-1; D remains unclear. Between the trimmed V and J ends, which lost 2 bases and 5 bases, there was a span of 10 bases. This CDR3 is built from 13 residues. Germline V gene sequence: CDR1 SGDLS, CDR2 YYNGEE. CDR3 sequence: CASSVHYETEAFF. For the CDR3, the DNA is TGTGCCAGCAGCGTCCACTATGAAACTGAAGCTTTCTTT.

This rearrangement joins TRBV6-1 to TRBJ2-7; tentatively, D is TRBD2 (5 bases). CDR1 is MNHNS and CDR2 is SASEGT in the germline V gene. This CDR3 has 13 amino acids. Trimming cost V 8 bases and J 4 bases, with 15 bases left between them. The CDR3 sequence is CASWESRKYEQYF. The CDR3 DNA sequence: TGTGCCAGCTGGGAGAGTCGTAAGTACGAGCAGTACTTC.

Turning to this clone: Different DNA sequences within this sample yield the same CDR3. V and J are TRBV28 and TRBJ2-5, with 12 bases aligning to TRBD2. This CDR3 spans 15 amino acids. CDR1 and CDR2 from the germline V gene are MDHEN and SYDVKM. The V segment lost 3 bases and the J segment 2 bases; nucleotides outside the gene matches: 1. CDR3 sequence (DNA): TGTGCCAGCAGTTTGACTAGCGGGGGACAAGAGACCCAGTACTTC. It is translated as CASSLTSGGQETQYF.

This chain joins TRBV11-2 and TRBJ2-7, with D unresolved. The CDR3 has 11 residues. Trimming left V 4 bases short and J 5 bases short, with 6 bases between. CDR1 and CDR2 from the germline V gene are SGHAT and FQNNGV. The CDR3 reads CASSSLDEQYF. CDR3 DNA sequence: TGTGCCAGCAGCTCTCTCGACGAGCAGTACTTC.

This rearrangement joins TRBV15 to TRBJ2-5; perhaps TRBD2 as D (5 bases). Per germline, CDR1 LNHNV and CDR2 YYDKDF (reference sequence). The V and J ends lost 0 bases and 1 base respectively, with 12 bases between them. The CDR3 has 16 amino acids. The CDR3 is CATSRDFDYLQETQYF. The CDR3 DNA is TGTGCCACCAGCAGAGATTTTGACTACCTCCAAGAGACCCAGTACTTC.

The rearrangement links TRBV6-5 to TRBJ2-7; D possibly corresponds to TRBD1 (6 bases). Germline loops: CDR1 MNHEY, CDR2 SVGAGI. V was cut by 0 bases and J by 0 bases, with 9 bases left in between. The CDR3 is made up of 15 amino acids. The CDR3 loop is CASSYSQDSSYEQYF. The CDR3 DNA sequence: TGTGCCAGCAGTTACTCGCAGGACAGCTCCTACGAGCAGTACTTC.

This clone was counted a few times. This sequence joins TRBV19 and TRBJ2-4; TRBD1 matches at 11 bases. J lost 6 bases, V lost 2 bases, and 6 bases had no gene match. The CDR3 sequence is 16 residues long. CDR1 and CDR2 from the germline V gene are LNHDA and SQIVND (reference sequence). CDR3: CASSIWAGQGVNIQYF. CDR3 nucleotides: TGTGCCAGTAGTATATGGGCGGGACAGGGGGTAAACATTCAGTACTTC.

The chain employs TRBV5-1 and TRBJ1-1; TRBD1 matches 10 bases. V lost 6 bases and J lost 1; bases outside the gene matches: 18. Germline V gene lookup returns CDR1 SGHRS and CDR2 YFSETQ. There are 19 residues in the CDR3. The CDR3 nucleotides are TGCGCCAGCACCCCCTTCCCTCCGGGACAGGGGAAGGCGAACACTGAAGCTTTCTTT. This sequence encodes CASTPFPPGQGKANTEAFF.

The genes are TRBV6-1 and TRBJ1-3, with D hard to call. Germline lookup yields CDR1 MNHNS and CDR2 SASEGT. With 2 bases removed from V and 0 bases from J, the gap between germline ends came to 11 bases. There are 16 residues in the CDR3. The CDR3 region is CASSEPRPISGNTIYF. CDR3 DNA sequence: TGTGCCAGCAGTGAACCGCGCCCTATCTCTGGAAACACCATATATTTT.